The TCR beta chain described here comes from a study of monozygotic twins with inflammatory bowel disease. The CDR3 is 15 residues long. Germline assignment: CDR1 LGHNA and CDR2 YSLEER. TCRdb reworked the 5' RACE reads into one entry per CDR3 protein, no DNA. In all, the sample yields fewer than 400,000 distinct CDR3 sequences. Sequenced material: blood. The source is a human donor with ulcerative colitis or Crohn's disease, or a healthy co-twin of an affected twin (not recorded which). The genes are TRBV4-3 and TRBJ2-3. CDR3 sequence reads: CASSQDHHSGDTQYF.